These 28 T cell receptor beta chains originate from one sample sequenced in a study of blood T cells in healthy people across ages. A second PCR of about 6 to 12 cycles used a sample-barcoded 5' primer and a J-beta primer mix. A single record per CDR3 protein comes from TCRdb applying MiXCR to the 5' RACE reads. The sample has about 700,000 distinct CDR3 sequences, roughly 32% seen once. Material: blood. All receptors derive from an elderly woman in good health.

In DNA form, the CDR3 reads TGTGCCAGCAGCTTAGGTGGCAGCCTCCACTTT. It encodes CASSLGGSLHF. The chain uses TRBV7-9 and TRBJ1-6; D is undetermined. The CDR3 is 11 amino acids. CDR1 is SEHNR, CDR2 FQNEAQ, per germline (reference sequence). Deletions cut 1 base from V and 15 bases from J, with 7 bases between.

This clonotype was counted many times. This chain joins TRBV20-1 and TRBJ2-7; D may be TRBD1 or TRBD2 (6 bases each). The CDR3 has 16 residues. V shed 1 base and J shed 3 bases, with 19 bases lying between them. Germline values: CDR1 DFQATT, CDR2 SNEGSKA (reference sequence). The chain's CDR3 is CSARVRAGGTNYEQYF. DNA of the CDR3: TGCAGTGCTAGAGTTCGAGCCGGGGGCACTAACTACGAGCAGTACTTC.

This clonotype was observed many times. The chain couples TRBV5-1 to TRBJ2-5; tentatively, D is TRBD1 or TRBD2 (7 bases each). Germline assignment: CDR1 SGHRS and CDR2 YFSETQ. The CDR3 is 16 amino acids. V was trimmed by 0 bases and J by 0 bases, leaving 12 bases between them. The CDR3 nucleotides read TGCGCCAGCAGCTTGGTGACAGGGAGGGACCAAGAGACCCAGTACTTC. It specifies CASSLVTGRDQETQYF.

The chain links TRBV5-4 to TRBJ1-6; D gene unclear. The germline V and J ends were trimmed by 4 bases and 5 bases, with 13 bases remaining between them. The length of the CDR3 is 15 residues. Germline V gene data show CDR1 as SGHNT and CDR2 as YYREEE (reference sequence). The CDR3 here is CASSLGAANNSPLHF. Here the CDR3 DNA reads TGTGCCAGCAGCCTGGGTGCAGCTAATAATTCACCCCTCCACTTT.

The table lists this clonotype with many counts. The rearrangement links TRBV10-3 to TRBJ2-3; D possibly corresponds to TRBD2 (5 bases). The CDR3 sequence is 13 residues long. Germline V gene lookup returns CDR1 ENHRY and CDR2 SYGVKD. The V and J ends lost 2 bases and 6 bases respectively, with 9 bases between them. CDR3 loop: CAISEPPGDTQYF. The CDR3 bases are TGTGCCATCAGTGAGCCACCGGGGGATACGCAGTATTTT.

This clonotype was counted between two and nine times. The rearrangement links TRBV29-1 to TRBJ1-4; weak D call: TRBD1 (6 bases). Trimming shortened V by 7 bases and J by 7 bases, and 16 bases separated the two germline ends. Germline V lookup: CDR1 SQVTM, CDR2 ANQGSEA. The CDR3 length is 13 residues. CDR3 in amino acids: CSGGGGAGEKLFF. CDR3 in DNA: TGCAGCGGGGGAGGGGGGGCTGGTGAAAAACTGTTTTTT. Together with reference TRBV29-1 and TRBJ1-4, the CDR3 gives the full variable domain: SAVISQKPSRDICQRGTSLTIQCQVDSQVTMMFWYRQQPGQSLTLIATANQGSEATYESGFVIDKFPISRPNLTFSTLTVSNMSPEDSSIYLCSGGGGAGEKLFFGSGTQLSVL.

Of note for this clonotype: Just one base apart from a much larger clone, this may be a read error. The chain joins TRBV5-6 to TRBJ2-1; D may be TRBD1 or TRBD2 (5 bases each). The CDR3 is made up of 15 amino acids. With 4 bases removed from V and 6 bases from J, the gap between germline ends came to 17 bases. Per germline, CDR1 SGHDT and CDR2 YYEEEE. The DNA of the CDR3 is TGTGCCAGCAGCAATTCTCGGGACGCTTGCAATGAGCAGTTCTTC. Translating gives CASSNSRDACNEQFF.

This clonotype showed up many times. The chain links TRBV9 to TRBJ2-3; 9 nucleotides align to TRBD2. The CDR3 is made up of 14 amino acids. J lost 4 bases, V lost 3 bases, and 3 bases had no gene match. Germline V lookup: CDR1 SGDLS, CDR2 YYNGEE. CDR3 bases: TGTGCCAGCAGCGCGACTAGCGGAGCAGATACGCAGTATTTT. It codes for CASSATSGADTQYF. Together with reference TRBV9 and TRBJ2-3, the CDR3 gives the full variable domain: DSGVTQTPKHLITATGQRVTLRCSPRSGDLSVYWYQQSLDQGLQFLIQYYNGEERAKGNILERFSAQQFPDLHSELNLSSLELGDSALYFCASSATSGADTQYFGPGTRLTVL.

This chain links TRBV6-2 or TRBV6-3 with TRBJ2-7; perhaps TRBD2 as D (5 bases). Near its end, the DNA agrees better with TRBJ2-5, so the J call may be wrong. Germline loops: CDR1 MNHEY, CDR2 SVGEGT. This CDR3 has 15 amino acids. The CDR3 sequence: CASSKPPDSEETQYF. In DNA, the CDR3 is TGTGCCAGCAGTAAGCCCCCGGACTCCGAAGAGACCCAGTACTTC.

The chain combines TRBV6-1 with TRBJ2-1; 10 bases map to TRBD1. Germline CDR1 reads MNHNS; CDR2 reads SASEGT. The V segment lost 5 bases and the J segment 6 bases; nucleotides outside the gene matches: 7. This CDR3 is 15 amino acids long. The chain's CDR3 is CASSKGQGRFNEQFF. CDR3 DNA sequence: TGTGCCAGCAGTAAGGGACAGGGGAGATTCAATGAGCAGTTCTTC.

This clonotype has ten or more counts. The CDR3 loop reads CSAVPPTGLYEQYF. The CDR3 region has the DNA TGCAGTGCTGTCCCTCCGACAGGCCTCTACGAGCAGTACTTC. The rearrangement uses TRBV20-1 and TRBJ2-7, with D perhaps matching TRBD1 (6 bases). Trimming shortened V by 5 bases and J by 3 bases, and 17 bases separated the two germline ends. Germline CDR1 DFQATT, CDR2 SNEGSKA (reference sequence). This CDR3 spans 14 amino acids.

The chain couples TRBV7-9 to TRBJ2-7, with TRBD2 matching over 7 bases. The J call is in doubt because the DNA end fits TRBJ2-5 better. CDR3 length: 14 residues. Germline CDR1 reads SEHNR; CDR2 reads FQNEAQ (reference sequence). The DNA of the CDR3 is TGTGCCAGCAGCCGCGGACTAGATGGGGAGACCCAGTACTTC. Translation: CASSRGLDGETQYF.

The CDR3 DNA reads as TGCAGCGTTAAACAACCAGGGGAGACCCAGTACTTC. This gives the protein CSVKQPGETQYF. This chain connects TRBV29-1 to TRBJ2-5, with D tentatively TRBD1 (5 bases). Trimming stripped 5 bases from V and 5 bases from J, with 12 bases between. The CDR3 has 12 amino acids. Germline CDR1 is SQVTM and CDR2 is ANQGSEA.

This clonotype was observed at least ten times. The genes are TRBV12-3 or TRBV12-4 and TRBJ2-5, with no clear D. The V end was cut by 1 base, the J end by 2 bases, with 8 bases between. The CDR3 is 14 amino acids. The CDR3 nucleotides read TGTGCCAGCAGTTTAGTACCGATGCAAGAGACCCAGTACTTC. Its protein product is CASSLVPMQETQYF.

The table lists this clonotype with a few counts. The chain links TRBV7-8 to TRBJ1-6; unclear D gene. This CDR3 spans 11 amino acids. The germline CDR1 and CDR2 sequences are SGHVS and FQNEAQ. Trimming removed 5 bases from V and 14 bases from J, with 10 bases in between. This chain's CDR3 is CASSIDTTLHF. The CDR3 coding sequence is TGTGCCAGCAGCATTGATACTACCCTCCACTTT.

This clonotype was detected only a few times. The J gene is TRBJ2-2, the V gene TRBV6-1; 9 positions agree with TRBD1. This CDR3 has 17 residues. J gave up 0 bases and V 6 bases, and 8 bases lay outside the gene matches. The germline gives CDR1 MNHNS, CDR2 SASEGT. The DNA of the CDR3 is TGTGCCAGCAGGTCCCGGGACAGGGTAACGAACACCGGGGAGCTGTTTTTT. This sequence encodes CASRSRDRVTNTGELFF.

This clonotype came up a few times. This may arise from a read error, as a much more abundant clone is one base away. The chain links TRBV10-3 to TRBJ2-1; D gene uncertain. This CDR3 comprises 13 residues. V shed 6 bases and J shed 0 bases, with 6 bases lying between them. CDR1 and CDR2 from the germline V gene are ENHRY and SYGVKD. The CDR3 DNA sequence: TGTGCCATCAGGGGGAACTCCTACAATGAGCAGTTCTTC. Amino acids: CAIRGNSYNEQFF.

The J gene is TRBJ1-2, the V gene TRBV7-9; the match to TRBD1 covers 9 bases. Per germline, CDR1 SEHNR and CDR2 FQNEAQ (reference sequence). CDR3 size: 16 residues. V trimming: 4 bases; J trimming: 3 bases; junction bases outside the gene matches: 9. Here the CDR3 reads CASSSRPGQGYYGYTF. The CDR3 nucleotides are TGTGCCAGCAGCTCCCGCCCGGGACAGGGATACTATGGCTACACCTTC.

CDR3 amino acids: CASSLGGFSTEAFF. CDR3 DNA: TGCGCCAGCAGCTTGGGGGGTTTCAGCACTGAAGCTTTCTTT. The chain carries TRBV5-1 and TRBJ1-1; no clear D. Germline V CDR1 and CDR2: SGHRS, YFSETQ. CDR3 length: 14 residues. V was cut by 0 bases and J by 4 bases, with 10 bases left in between.

This clonotype occurred many times. A much larger clone lies a single base off, so this may be a read error. V usage is TRBV7-2 and J usage is TRBJ1-2, with D unresolved. This CDR3 spans 15 amino acids. Germline V gene sequence: CDR1 SGHTA, CDR2 FQGNSA. CDR3 sequence: CASSPGFVTNYGHTF. The CDR3 DNA is TGTGCCAGCAGCCCCGGTTTTGTGACTAACTATGGCCACACCTTC.

On this clonotype: Given a much more abundant clone one base away, this may be a read error. The V call is TRBV7-3, the J call TRBJ2-3, with D hard to call. V lost 2 bases, J lost 2 bases, and 8 bases lay in between. Germline CDR1 and CDR2: SGHTA and FQGTGA. The CDR3 loop spans 14 amino acids. The CDR3 bases are TGTGCCAGCAGCTTAGGGCAGCACACAGATACGCAGTATTTT. It specifies CASSLGQHTDTQYF.

This clonotype was found many times. The chain combines TRBV5-1 with TRBJ2-1; a weak D match, TRBD1 (6 bases). V was trimmed by 3 bases and J by 8 bases, leaving 12 bases between them. The germline V gene encodes CDR1 SGHRS and CDR2 YFSETQ. The CDR3 spans 13 residues. DNA of the CDR3: TGCGCCAGCAGCTACAGGGAAACCGATGAGCAGTTCTTC. Translating gives CASSYRETDEQFF.

Many counts were recorded for this clonotype. The chain is built from TRBV7-2 and TRBJ2-1; TRBD2 matches at 13 bases. Unmatched junction bases numbered 11, after V lost 5 bases and J lost 10 bases. Germline V gene sequence: CDR1 SGHTA, CDR2 FQGNSA. This CDR3 spans 16 amino acids. The CDR3 coding sequence is TGTGCCAGCAGCCCCGGACTAGCGGGGGCCCTGGGGGAGCAGTTCTTC. It translates to CASSPGLAGALGEQFF.

This sequence joins TRBV30 and TRBJ2-1; 11 bases agree with TRBD1. Trimming removed 1 base from V and 7 bases from J; junction bases left unmatched: 3. Germline loops: CDR1 GTSNPN, CDR2 SVGIG (reference sequence). This CDR3 has 14 residues. CDR3 nucleotides: TGTGCCTGGAGTGGGACAGGGGGCTGGAATGAGCAGTTCTTC. Translation gives CAWSGTGGWNEQFF.

Ten or more counts support this clonotype. The V call is TRBV12-3 or TRBV12-4, the J call TRBJ2-5; 13 positions match TRBD2. V lost 6 bases and J lost 5; bases outside the gene matches: 6. This CDR3 spans 15 amino acids. The CDR3 nucleotides are TGTGCCAGCAGCTGGACTAGCGGGAGAAGGGAGACCCAGTACTTC. It specifies CASSWTSGRRETQYF.

There are a few counts of this clonotype. The gene calls are TRBV9 and TRBJ2-7; D gene uncertain. Trimming left V 0 bases short and J 3 bases short, with 10 bases between. Germline assignment: CDR1 SGDLS and CDR2 YYNGEE. This CDR3 contains 14 residues. The DNA for the CDR3 is TGTGCCAGCAGCGTAGCTCAGGAAAACTACGAGCAGTACTTC. Protein product: CASSVAQENYEQYF. Together with reference TRBV9 and TRBJ2-7, the CDR3 gives the full variable domain: DSGVTQTPKHLITATGQRVTLRCSPRSGDLSVYWYQQSLDQGLQFLIQYYNGEERAKGNILERFSAQQFPDLHSELNLSSLELGDSALYFCASSVAQENYEQYFGPGTRLTVT.

This clonotype occurred a few times. A much larger clone lies one base from this, so it may be a read error. The V call is TRBV10-2, the J call TRBJ2-1; the D gene could be TRBD1 or TRBD2 (5 bases each). This CDR3 contains 14 residues. Germline CDR1 reads WSHSY; CDR2 reads SAAADI. CDR3 sequence (DNA): TGCGCCAGCAGTGACGGGACGGCAAACAATGAGCGGTTCTTC. This sequence encodes CASSDGTANNERFF.

The V gene is TRBV7-2, the J gene TRBJ2-5; 11 nucleotides match TRBD2. The CDR3 has 14 amino acids. The V gene end was trimmed by 5 bases and the J gene end by 11 bases; junction bases not matched to a gene: 10. Germline V CDR1 and CDR2: SGHTA, FQGNSA. CDR3 region: CASSPGTSGRVQYF. CDR3 nucleotide sequence: TGTGCCAGCAGCCCCGGGACTAGCGGAAGAGTGCAGTACTTC.